This T cell receptor beta chain emerged from a study of post-analysis software for immune sequencing data. This clonotype was detected only a few times. Its cognate antigen is unknown. The TCR beta cDNA libraries contained unique molecular identifiers. TCRdb reprocessed the PCR reads with MiXCR, giving one entry per CDR3 protein. The data show roughly 200,000 distinct CDR3 sequences, approximately 30% seen once. The CDR3 covers 12 residues. CDR1 and CDR2 from the germline V gene are DFQATT and SNEGSKA (reference sequence). Trimming cost V 2 bases and J 10 bases; bases outside gene matches: 2. General observations from the study: In patients, roughly five TRBV segments were more frequent than in controls, with TRBV5-6, TRBV5-1 and TRBV20-1 among them.

The origin of this receptor is a girl younger than 18 with multiple sclerosis. Sequenced: blood. The chain uses TRBV20-1 and TRBJ1-6, with TRBD1 identical over 7 bases. CDR3 in amino acids: CSARQGVSPLHF. CDR3 DNA sequence: TGCAGTGCTAGACAGGGGGTATCACCCCTCCACTTT.